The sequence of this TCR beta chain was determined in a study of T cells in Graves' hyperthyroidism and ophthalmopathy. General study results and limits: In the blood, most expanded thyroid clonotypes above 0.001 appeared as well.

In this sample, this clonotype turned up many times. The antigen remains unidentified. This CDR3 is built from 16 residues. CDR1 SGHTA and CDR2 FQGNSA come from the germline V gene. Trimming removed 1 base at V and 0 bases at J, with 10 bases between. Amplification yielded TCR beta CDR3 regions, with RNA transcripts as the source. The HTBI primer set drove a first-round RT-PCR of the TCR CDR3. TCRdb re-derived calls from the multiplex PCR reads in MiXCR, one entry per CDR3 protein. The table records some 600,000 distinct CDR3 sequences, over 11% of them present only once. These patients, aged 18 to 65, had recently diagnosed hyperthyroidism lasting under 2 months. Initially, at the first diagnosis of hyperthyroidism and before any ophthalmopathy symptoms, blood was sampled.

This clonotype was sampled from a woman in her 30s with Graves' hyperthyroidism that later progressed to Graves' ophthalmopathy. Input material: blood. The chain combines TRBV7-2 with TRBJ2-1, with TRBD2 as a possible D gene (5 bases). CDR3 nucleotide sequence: TGTGCCAGCAGCTTAGAGGGCGGGCTCTCCTACAATGAGCAGTTCTTC. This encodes CASSLEGGLSYNEQFF.